One and the same sample provided the 14 T cell receptor beta chains below, sequenced in a study of blood T cell repertoires in COVID-19. The assay was immunoSEQ multiplex PCR, and TCRdb's table has in-frame clones only and misses some. The sample lists approximately 100,000 clones; around 89% were seen once. The sequencing input was peripheral blood. These receptors were obtained from a human donor with acute or convalescent COVID-19. The donor label of this sample is uncertain.

The J gene is TRBJ1-2, the V gene TRBV30; D possibly corresponds to TRBD1 (5 bases). Trimming removed 1 base at V and 4 bases at J, with 13 bases between. From germline, CDR1 is GTSNPN and CDR2 SVGIG (reference sequence). The CDR3 is 14 residues long. DNA for the CDR3: TGTGCCTGGAGTGCGGGGGGTCTTTCCTATGGCTACACCTTC. Translating gives CAWSAGGLSYGYTF.

This rearrangement joins TRBV4-1 to TRBJ1-1, with D possibly TRBD1 on 5 matching bases. Between the trimmed V and J ends, which lost 0 bases and 0 bases, there was a span of 11 bases. The CDR3 is 16 residues long. The germline CDR1 and CDR2 sequences are MGHRA and YSYEKL. The DNA for the CDR3 is TGCGCCAGCAGCCAAGATCCAGGACATATGAACACTGAAGCTTTCTTT. This encodes CASSQDPGHMNTEAFF.

The chain links TRBV7-9 to TRBJ1-2, with D tentatively TRBD1 (6 bases). The CDR3 contains 15 residues. The V end was cut by 2 bases, the J end by 5 bases, with 15 bases between. Germline V gene data show CDR1 as SEHNR and CDR2 as FQNEAQ (reference sequence). The chain's CDR3 is CASSLITGLGYGYTF. For the CDR3, the DNA is TGTGCCAGCAGCTTAATCACAGGGTTGGGATATGGCTACACCTTC.

V and J are TRBV28 and TRBJ1-1; D gene uncertain. Germline CDR1 is MDHEN and CDR2 is SYDVKM. There are 11 residues in the CDR3. With 8 bases removed from V and 1 base from J, the gap between germline ends came to 5 bases. The CDR3 DNA is TGTGCCAGCCAGGAGAACACTGAAGCTTTCTTT. Translation: CASQENTEAFF.

CDR3 residues: CATSDFKETQYF. The DNA for the CDR3 is TGTGCCACCAGTGATTTTAAAGAGACCCAGTACTTC. V gene TRBV24-1 combines with J gene TRBJ2-5; D not resolved. V shed 1 base and J shed 3 bases, with 2 bases lying between them. Per the germline V gene, CDR1 is KGHDR and CDR2 is SFDVKD. This CDR3 has 12 residues.

V usage is TRBV28 and J usage is TRBJ1-1; D uncertain. V was cut by 4 bases and J by 1 base, with 10 bases left in between. The CDR3 length is 14 residues. The germline V gene encodes CDR1 MDHEN and CDR2 SYDVKM. CDR3 nucleotides: TGTGCCAGCAGTTCTGGTGGAGGGAACACTGAAGCTTTCTTT. Its protein is CASSSGGGNTEAFF.

The chain links TRBV12-3 or TRBV12-4 to TRBJ2-1; D ambiguous. V dropped 3 bases and J dropped 6 bases, with 9 bases sitting between them. The CDR3 runs 13 residues. CDR3 nucleotides: TGTGCCAGCAGTTTCTTCAGGATCAATGAGCAGTTCTTC. Amino acid sequence: CASSFFRINEQFF.

The table lists this clone with a count of one. As DNA, the CDR3 is TGTGCCAGCAGCTTAGGGGGGCCAGATACGCAGTATTTT. Translation: CASSLGGPDTQYF. The rearrangement uses TRBV7-2 and TRBJ2-3; D possibly corresponds to TRBD1 (6 bases). Deletions cut 1 base from V and 4 bases from J, with 6 bases between. The CDR3 contains 13 residues. Per the germline V gene, CDR1 is SGHTA and CDR2 is FQGNSA.

The chain is built from TRBV9 and TRBJ1-2, with D tentatively TRBD1 (5 bases). The CDR3 sequence is 15 residues long. Germline CDR1 is SGDLS and CDR2 is YYNGEE. V dropped 0 bases and J dropped 8 bases, with 17 bases sitting between them. The CDR3 protein is CASSVEEGAKRGYTF. The DNA of the CDR3 is TGTGCCAGCAGCGTAGAGGAAGGGGCCAAGAGGGGCTACACCTTC.

The rearrangement joins TRBV7-6 to TRBJ1-2; D is unclear. V gave up 6 bases and J gave up 4 bases, with 15 bases separating them. Looked up from germline, CDR1 is SGHVS and CDR2 is FNYEAQ. The CDR3 runs to 14 residues. The CDR3: CASSPLGSTYGYTF. The CDR3 DNA reads as TGTGCCAGCAGTCCCCTCGGGAGCACCTATGGCTACACCTTC.

This clone was detected only a few times. The chain carries TRBV6-6 and TRBJ2-7, with D possibly matching TRBD2 (5 bases). Germline V gene sequence: CDR1 MNHNY, CDR2 SVGAGI (reference sequence). The V end was cut by 5 bases, the J end by 2 bases, with 10 bases between. CDR3 size: 13 residues. This CDR3 reads CASSARGPYEQYF. In nucleotides, the CDR3 is TGTGCCAGCAGTGCGCGAGGGCCCTACGAGCAGTACTTC.

The V and J genes are TRBV6-5 and TRBJ1-5, with D possibly being TRBD1 (5 bases). The CDR3 contains 13 residues. CDR1 MNHEY and CDR2 SVGAGI come from the germline V gene. Trimming removed 8 bases at V and 6 bases at J, with 14 bases between. Here the CDR3 DNA reads TGTGCCAGCTATTCAGGGCCGGGTCAGCCCCAGCATTTT. It yields the protein CASYSGPGQPQHF.

This clone was observed a handful of times. This chain joins TRBV7-8 and TRBJ2-2; 11 positions agree with TRBD2. CDR3 length: 20 amino acids. Germline V lookup: CDR1 SGHVS, CDR2 FQNEAQ. V was clipped by 7 bases and J by 1 base; unmatched bases: 17. CDR3 residues: CASTFARILAGGLNTGELFF. CDR3 nucleotide sequence: TGTGCCAGCACCTTTGCCCGAATTCTAGCGGGGGGCTTGAACACCGGGGAGCTGTTTTTT.

The DNA of the CDR3 is TGTGCCAGCAGTGCGACCCTCGGGACTTATGTGGAGACCCAGTACTTC. This translates into CASSATLGTYVETQYF. The chain links TRBV2 to TRBJ2-5; D is perhaps TRBD2 (6 bases). The CDR3 length is 16 residues. Germline V gene sequence: CDR1 SNHLY, CDR2 FYNNEI. Trimming stripped 4 bases from V and 5 bases from J, with 20 bases between. Supplemented by reference TRBV2 and TRBJ2-5, the full variable domain reads EPEVTQTPSHQVTQMGQEVILRCVPISNHLYFYWYRQILGQKVEFLVSFYNNEISEKSEIFDDQFSVERPDGSNFTLKIRSTKLEDSAMYFCASSATLGTYVETQYFGPGTRLLVL.